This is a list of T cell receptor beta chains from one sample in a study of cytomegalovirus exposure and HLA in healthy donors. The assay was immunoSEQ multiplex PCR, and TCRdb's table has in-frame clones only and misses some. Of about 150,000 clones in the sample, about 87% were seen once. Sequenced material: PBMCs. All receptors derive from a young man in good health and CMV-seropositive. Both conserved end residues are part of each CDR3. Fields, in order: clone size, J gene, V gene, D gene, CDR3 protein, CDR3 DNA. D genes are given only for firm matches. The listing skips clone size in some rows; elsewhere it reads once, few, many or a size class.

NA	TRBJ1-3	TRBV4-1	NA	CASSQGGVRGASGNTIYF	TGCGCCAGCAGCCAAGGGGGGGTTCGGGGAGCTTCTGGAAACACCATATATTTT
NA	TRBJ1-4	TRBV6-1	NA	CASSAPQGFNEKLFF	TGTGCCAGCAGTGCGCCACAGGGATTTAATGAAAAACTGTTTTTT
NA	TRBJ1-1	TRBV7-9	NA	CASSPAGRVNTEAFF	TGTGCCAGCAGCCCAGCGGGCCGAGTAAATACTGAAGCTTTCTTT
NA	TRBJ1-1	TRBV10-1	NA	CASSEGRSMNTEAFF	TGCGCCAGCAGTGAGGGTCGGAGCATGAACACTGAAGCTTTCTTT
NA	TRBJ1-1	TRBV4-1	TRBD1	CASSLEDRANTEAFF	TGCGCCAGCAGCCTGGAGGACAGGGCCAACACTGAAGCTTTCTTT
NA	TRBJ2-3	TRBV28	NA	CASRPGTLSTDTQYF	TGTGCCAGCAGGCCCGGGACATTAAGCACAGATACGCAGTATTTT
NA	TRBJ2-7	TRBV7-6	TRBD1	CASSSQGAQTYEQYF	TGTGCCAGCAGCTCTCAGGGGGCGCAGACCTACGAGCAGTACTTC
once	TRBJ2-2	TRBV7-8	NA	CASSLLRRDTGELFF	TGTGCCAGCAGCTTACTGAGGCGGGACACCGGGGAGCTGTTTTTT
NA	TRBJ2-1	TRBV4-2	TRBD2	CASSQGSGSSYNEQFF	TGTGCCAGCAGCCAGGGTAGCGGGAGCTCCTACAATGAGCAGTTCTTC
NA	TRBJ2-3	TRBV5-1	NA	CASSLQDTQYF	TGCGCCAGCAGCTTGCAAGATACGCAGTATTTT
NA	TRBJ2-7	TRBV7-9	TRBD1	CASSFRTGKGEQYF	TGTGCCAGCAGCTTCCGGACAGGGAAGGGCGAGCAGTACTTC
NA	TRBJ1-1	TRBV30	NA	CAWSVSVEAFF	TGTGCCTGGAGTGTGTCGGTCGAAGCTTTCTTT
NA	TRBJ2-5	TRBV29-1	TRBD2	CSVLRLAAMTQYF	TGCAGCGTTCTCCGACTAGCGGCCATGACCCAGTACTTC
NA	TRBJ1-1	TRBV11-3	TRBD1	CASSSSGQGYTEAFF	TGTGCCAGCAGCTCGTCGGGACAGGGGTACACTGAAGCTTTCTTT
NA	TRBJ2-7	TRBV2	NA	CASNTYSYEQYF	TGTGCCAGCAACACGTACTCCTACGAGCAGTACTTC
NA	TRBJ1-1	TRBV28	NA	CASSSTLVPGEAFF	TGTGCCAGCAGTTCAACACTGGTACCGGGTGAAGCTTTCTTT
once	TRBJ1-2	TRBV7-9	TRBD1	CASSFGTDGYTF	TGTGCCAGCAGCTTCGGGACAGATGGCTACACCTTC
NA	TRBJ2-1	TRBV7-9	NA	CASSPQRLSYNEQFF	TGTGCCAGCAGCCCCCAGCGGCTCTCCTACAATGAGCAGTTCTTC
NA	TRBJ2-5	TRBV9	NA	CASGPPGTQYF	TGTGCCAGCGGGCCTCCAGGGACCCAGTACTTC
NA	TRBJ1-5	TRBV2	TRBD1	CASSGIGGNEQPQHF	TGTGCCAGCAGTGGTATAGGGGGCAATGAGCAGCCCCAGCATTTT
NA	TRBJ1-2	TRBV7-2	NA	CASSQGLRTEYGYTF	TGTGCCAGCAGCCAAGGGCTCCGGACAGAATATGGCTACACCTTC
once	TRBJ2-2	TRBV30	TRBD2	CAWIGLAGGRDTGELFF	TGTGCCTGGATAGGACTAGCGGGAGGCCGGGACACCGGGGAGCTGTTTTTT
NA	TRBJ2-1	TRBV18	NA	CASSPNTGSYNEQFF	TGTGCCAGCTCACCGAATACAGGATCCTACAATGAGCAGTTCTTC
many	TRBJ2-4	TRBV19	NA	CASTLDHAKNIQYF	TGTGCCAGTACCCTAGACCATGCCAAAAACATTCAGTACTTC
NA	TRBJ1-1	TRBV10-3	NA	CAISGGSTEAFF	TGTGCCATCAGTGGCGGGAGCACTGAAGCTTTCTTT
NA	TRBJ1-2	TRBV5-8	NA	CASSLQDSYYGYTF	TGTGCCAGCAGCTTGCAGGACAGCTATTATGGCTACACCTTC
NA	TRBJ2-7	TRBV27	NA	CASNDMGRRGKQYF	TGTGCCAGCAATGACATGGGGAGGCGAGGGAAGCAGTACTTC
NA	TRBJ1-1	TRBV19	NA	CASSMADTLNTEAFF	TGTGCCAGTAGTATGGCAGACACCCTAAACACTGAAGCTTTCTTT
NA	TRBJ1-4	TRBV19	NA	CASSIPYSTTNEKLFF	TGTGCCAGTAGTATACCCTATTCTACAACTAATGAAAAACTGTTTTTT
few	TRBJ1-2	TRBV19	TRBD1	CASRTGTGVGYTF	TGTGCCAGTAGGACCGGGACAGGGGTTGGCTACACCTTC
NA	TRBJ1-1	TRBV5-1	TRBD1	CASTLGQGGTEAFF	TGCGCCAGCACCTTGGGACAGGGGGGCACTGAAGCTTTCTTT
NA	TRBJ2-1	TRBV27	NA	CASSLNGQVPLDEQFF	TGTGCCAGCAGTTTAAATGGGCAGGTCCCCCTCGATGAGCAGTTCTTC
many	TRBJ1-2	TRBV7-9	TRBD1	CASTLPGQGGANYGYTF	TGTGCCAGCACCCTTCCGGGACAGGGGGGAGCTAACTATGGCTACACCTTC
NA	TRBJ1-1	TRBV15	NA	CATSRGGTVNTEAFF	TGTGCCACCAGCAGGGGCGGGACGGTGAACACTGAAGCTTTCTTT
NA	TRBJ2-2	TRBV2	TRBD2	CAYPALAGGQENTGELFF	TGTGCCTACCCTGCCCTAGCGGGGGGGCAGGAGAACACCGGGGAGCTGTTTTTT
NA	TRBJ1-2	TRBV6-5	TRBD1	CASSFTDRLGVGYTF	TGTGCCAGCAGTTTTACGGACAGGCTGGGGGTTGGCTACACCTTC
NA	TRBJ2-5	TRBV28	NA	CASSYPVSRDTFEETQYF	TGTGCCAGTAGTTATCCCGTTTCGAGGGACACCTTTGAAGAGACCCAGTACTTC
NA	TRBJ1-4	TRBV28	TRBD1	CASSFLPGQGNEKLFF	TGTGCCAGCAGTTTTCTTCCGGGACAGGGTAATGAAAAACTGTTTTTT
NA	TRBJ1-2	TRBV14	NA	CASSQGGGKPSYGYTF	TGTGCCAGCAGCCAAGGGGGGGGGAAACCCTCATATGGCTACACCTTC
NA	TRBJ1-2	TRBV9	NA	CASSPPGGDGYTF	TGTGCCAGCAGCCCACCGGGGGGCGACGGCTACACCTTC
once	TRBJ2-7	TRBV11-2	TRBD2	CASSRTYSTSGGPEQYF	TGTGCCAGCAGCCGCACATATTCGACTAGCGGGGGTCCCGAGCAGTACTTC
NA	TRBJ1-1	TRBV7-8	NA	CASSLHGTEAFF	TGTGCCAGCAGCTTACACGGGACTGAAGCTTTCTTT
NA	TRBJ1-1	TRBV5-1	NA	CASQSTATNTEAFF	TGCGCCAGCCAATCGACAGCTACGAACACTGAAGCTTTCTTT
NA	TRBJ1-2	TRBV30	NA	CAWNQAYGYTF	TGTGCCTGGAATCAGGCCTATGGCTACACCTTC
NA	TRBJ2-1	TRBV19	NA	CASAQGGAGENEQFF	TGTGCCAGCGCCCAAGGGGGAGCAGGAGAAAATGAGCAGTTCTTC
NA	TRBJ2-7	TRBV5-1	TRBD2	CASSLASGPYEQYF	TGCGCCAGCAGCTTGGCTAGCGGACCCTACGAGCAGTACTTC
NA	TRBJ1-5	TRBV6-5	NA	CASSLRWSSEQPQHF	TGTGCCAGCAGCCTTCGTTGGTCGAGTGAACAGCCCCAGCATTTT
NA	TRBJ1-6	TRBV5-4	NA	CASSLVTPDSPLHF	TGTGCCAGCAGCTTGGTGACTCCGGATTCACCCCTCCACTTT